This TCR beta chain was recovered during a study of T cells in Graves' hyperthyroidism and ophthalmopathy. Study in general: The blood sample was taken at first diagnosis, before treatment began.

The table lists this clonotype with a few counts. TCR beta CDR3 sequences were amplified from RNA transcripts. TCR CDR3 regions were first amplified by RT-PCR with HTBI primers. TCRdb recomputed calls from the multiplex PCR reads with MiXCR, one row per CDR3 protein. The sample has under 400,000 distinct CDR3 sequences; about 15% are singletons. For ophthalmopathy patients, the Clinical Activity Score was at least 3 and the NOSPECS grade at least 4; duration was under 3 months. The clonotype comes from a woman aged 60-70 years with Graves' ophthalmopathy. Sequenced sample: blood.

The CDR3 spells CAGRTSGNTYTQYF. The CDR3 nucleotides read TGTGCCGGCCGGACTAGCGGGAACACCTATACGCAGTATTTT. This chain uses TRBV5-4 with TRBJ2-3; 12 bases are a match to TRBD2. The CDR3 covers 14 residues. Trimming cost V 10 bases and J 7 bases; bases outside gene matches: 10. The germline V gene encodes CDR1 SGHNT and CDR2 YYREEE (reference sequence). Full variable domain (outside the CDR3, taken from reference TRBV5-4 and TRBJ2-3): ETGVTQSPTHLIKTRGQQVTLRCSSQSGHNTVSWYQQALGQGPQFIFQYYREEENGRGNFPPRFSGLQFPNYSSELNVNALELDDSALYLCAGRTSGNTYTQYFGPGTRLTVL.